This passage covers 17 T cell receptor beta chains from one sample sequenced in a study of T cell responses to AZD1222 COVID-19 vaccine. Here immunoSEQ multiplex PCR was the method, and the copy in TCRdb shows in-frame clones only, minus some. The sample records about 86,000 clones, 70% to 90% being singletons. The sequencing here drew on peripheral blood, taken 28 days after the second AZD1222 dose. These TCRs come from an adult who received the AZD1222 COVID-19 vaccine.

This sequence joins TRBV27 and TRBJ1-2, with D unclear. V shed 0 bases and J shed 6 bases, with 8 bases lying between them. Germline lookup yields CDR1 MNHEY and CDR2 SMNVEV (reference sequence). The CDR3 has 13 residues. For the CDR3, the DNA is TGTGCCAGCAGTTTATCCGGCCCGAATGGCTACACCTTC. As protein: CASSLSGPNGYTF.

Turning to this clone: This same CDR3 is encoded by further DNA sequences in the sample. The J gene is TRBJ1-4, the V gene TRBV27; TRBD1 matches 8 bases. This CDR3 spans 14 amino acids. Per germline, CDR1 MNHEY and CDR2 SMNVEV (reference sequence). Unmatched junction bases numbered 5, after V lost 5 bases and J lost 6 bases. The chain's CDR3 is CASSQTGGYEKLFF. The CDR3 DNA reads TGTGCCAGCAGTCAAACAGGGGGGTATGAAAAACTGTTTTTT.

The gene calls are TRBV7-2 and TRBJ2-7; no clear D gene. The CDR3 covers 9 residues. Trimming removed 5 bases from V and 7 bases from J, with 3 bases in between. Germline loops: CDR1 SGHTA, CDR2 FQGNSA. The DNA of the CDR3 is TGTGCCAGCAGCCCGGAGCAGTACTTC. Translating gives CASSPEQYF.

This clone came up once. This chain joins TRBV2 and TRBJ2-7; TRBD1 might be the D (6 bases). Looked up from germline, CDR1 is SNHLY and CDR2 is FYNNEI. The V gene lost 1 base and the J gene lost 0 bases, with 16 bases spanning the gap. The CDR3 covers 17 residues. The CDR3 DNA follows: TGTGCCAGCAGTGAAGACTTTACAGGGTCCCTCTCCTACGAGCAGTACTTC. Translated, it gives CASSEDFTGSLSYEQYF. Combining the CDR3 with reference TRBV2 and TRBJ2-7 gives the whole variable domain EPEVTQTPSHQVTQMGQEVILRCVPISNHLYFYWYRQILGQKVEFLVSFYNNEISEKSEIFDDQFSVERPDGSNFTLKIRSTKLEDSAMYFCASSEDFTGSLSYEQYFGPGTRLTVT.

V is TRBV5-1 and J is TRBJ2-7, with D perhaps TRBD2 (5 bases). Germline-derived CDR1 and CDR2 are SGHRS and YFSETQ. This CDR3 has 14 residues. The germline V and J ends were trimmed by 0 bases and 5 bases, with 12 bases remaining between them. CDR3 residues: CASSLGSDLDEQYF. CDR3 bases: TGCGCCAGCAGCTTGGGTAGCGACCTAGACGAGCAGTACTTC. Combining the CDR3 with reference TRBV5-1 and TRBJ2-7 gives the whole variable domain KAGVTQTPRYLIKTRGQQVTLSCSPISGHRSVSWYQQTPGQGLQFLFEYFSETQRNKGNFPGRFSGRQFSNSRSEMNVSTLELGDSALYLCASSLGSDLDEQYFGPGTRLTVT.

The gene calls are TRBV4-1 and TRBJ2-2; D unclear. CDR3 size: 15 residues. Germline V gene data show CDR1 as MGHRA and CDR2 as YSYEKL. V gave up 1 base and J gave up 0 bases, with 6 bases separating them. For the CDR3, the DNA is TGCGCCAGCAGCCAAGTCCGCCCGAACACCGGGGAGCTGTTTTTT. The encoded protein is CASSQVRPNTGELFF.

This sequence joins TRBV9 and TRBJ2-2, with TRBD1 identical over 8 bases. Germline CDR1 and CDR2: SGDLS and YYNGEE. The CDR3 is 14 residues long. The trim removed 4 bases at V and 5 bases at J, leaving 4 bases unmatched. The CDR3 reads CASSLTGGTGELFF. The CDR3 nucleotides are TGTGCCAGCAGCTTAACAGGGGGTACCGGGGAGCTGTTTTTT.

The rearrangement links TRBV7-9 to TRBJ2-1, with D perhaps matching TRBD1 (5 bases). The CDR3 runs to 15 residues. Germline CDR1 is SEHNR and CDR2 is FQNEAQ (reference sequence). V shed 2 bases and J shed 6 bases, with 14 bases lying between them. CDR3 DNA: TGTGCCAGCAGCTTACTTGACAGAATTGGCAATGAGCAGTTCTTC. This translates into CASSLLDRIGNEQFF.

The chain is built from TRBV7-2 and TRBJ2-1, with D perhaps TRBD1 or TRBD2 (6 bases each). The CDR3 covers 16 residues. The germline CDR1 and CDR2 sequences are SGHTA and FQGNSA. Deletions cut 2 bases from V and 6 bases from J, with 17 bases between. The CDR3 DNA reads TGTGCCAGCAGCTTACTCCCGGGGGCCCAGCTCAATGAGCAGTTCTTC. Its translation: CASSLLPGAQLNEQFF.

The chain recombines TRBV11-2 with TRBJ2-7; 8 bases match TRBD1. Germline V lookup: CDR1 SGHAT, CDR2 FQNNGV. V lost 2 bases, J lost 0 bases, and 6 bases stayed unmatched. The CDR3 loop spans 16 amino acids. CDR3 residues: CASSLTQGALSYEQYF. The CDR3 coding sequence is TGTGCCAGCAGCTTAACCCAGGGGGCCCTCTCCTACGAGCAGTACTTC.

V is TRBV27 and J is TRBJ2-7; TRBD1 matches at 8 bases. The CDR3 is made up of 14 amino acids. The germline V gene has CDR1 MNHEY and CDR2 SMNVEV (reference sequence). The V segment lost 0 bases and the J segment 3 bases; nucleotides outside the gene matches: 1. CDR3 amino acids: CASSLSGTGYEQYF. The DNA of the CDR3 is TGTGCCAGCAGTTTATCTGGGACAGGCTACGAGCAGTACTTC.

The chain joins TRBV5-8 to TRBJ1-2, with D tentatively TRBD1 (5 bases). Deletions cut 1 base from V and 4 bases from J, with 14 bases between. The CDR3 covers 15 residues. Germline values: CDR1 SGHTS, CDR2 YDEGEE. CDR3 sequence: CASSLSWGTFYGYTF. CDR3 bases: TGTGCCAGCAGCTTGTCGTGGGGGACCTTCTATGGCTACACCTTC.

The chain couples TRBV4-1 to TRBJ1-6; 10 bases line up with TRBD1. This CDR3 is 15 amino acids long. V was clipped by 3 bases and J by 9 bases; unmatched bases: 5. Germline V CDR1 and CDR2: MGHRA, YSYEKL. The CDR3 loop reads CASSQGDRGASPLHF. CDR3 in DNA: TGCGCCAGCAGCCAGGGGGACAGGGGAGCTTCACCCCTCCACTTT.

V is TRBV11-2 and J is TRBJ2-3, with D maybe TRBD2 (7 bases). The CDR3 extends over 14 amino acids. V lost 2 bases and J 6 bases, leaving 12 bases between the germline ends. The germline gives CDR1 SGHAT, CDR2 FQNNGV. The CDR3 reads CASSLRGGPDTQYF. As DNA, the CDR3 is TGTGCCAGCAGCTTAAGGGGGGGCCCGGATACGCAGTATTTT.

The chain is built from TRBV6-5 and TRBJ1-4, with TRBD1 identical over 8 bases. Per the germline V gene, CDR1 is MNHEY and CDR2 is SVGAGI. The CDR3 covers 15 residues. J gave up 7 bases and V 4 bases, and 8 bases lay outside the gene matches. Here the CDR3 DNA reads TGTGCCAGCAGTTCTTCAGGGGGCAGCGGTGAAAAACTGTTTTTT. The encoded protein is CASSSSGGSGEKLFF.

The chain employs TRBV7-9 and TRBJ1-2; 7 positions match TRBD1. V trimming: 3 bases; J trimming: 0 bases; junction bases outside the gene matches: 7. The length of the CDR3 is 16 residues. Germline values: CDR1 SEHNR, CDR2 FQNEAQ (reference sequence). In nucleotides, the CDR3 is TGTGCCAGCAGCTTCCTTGGACAGGAGCCTAACTATGGCTACACCTTC. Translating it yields CASSFLGQEPNYGYTF.

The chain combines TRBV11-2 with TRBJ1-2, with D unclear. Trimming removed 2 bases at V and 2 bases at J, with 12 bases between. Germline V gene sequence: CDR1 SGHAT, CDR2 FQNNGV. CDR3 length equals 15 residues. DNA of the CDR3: TGTGCCAGCAGCTTATTTCCCGAAGAGAACTATGGCTACACCTTC. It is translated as CASSLFPEENYGYTF.